The 14 T cell receptor beta chains below all came from one sample that was sequenced in a study of T-cell memory formation after mild COVID-19. TCRdb re-called the 5' RACE reads through MiXCR, storing one row per CDR3 protein. The top ten hold about 22% of the sample, which has hundreds of thousands of distinct CDR3 sequences, approximately 8% seen once. Sequenced input: PBMCs or a T cell subset sorted from them (not recorded which). These TCRs come from a man aged 18 to 29 who had mild COVID-19 (a few samples of this study predate the infection). Cell type and time point are not known.

The rearrangement joins TRBV10-3 to TRBJ1-2, with D maybe TRBD1 (6 bases). This CDR3 is 16 amino acids long. CDR1 and CDR2 (germline): ENHRY, SYGVKD. V was cut by 6 bases and J by 4 bases, with 21 bases left in between. The CDR3 DNA follows: TGTGCCATCAGCCGATTTCGACAGGAGGATGTCTATGGCTACACCTTC. It encodes CAISRFRQEDVYGYTF.

This clonotype was counted a few times. This chain links TRBV5-1 with TRBJ2-3; TRBD2 aligns across 14 bases. The CDR3 runs to 17 residues. Trimming at V came to 2 bases and at J to 2 bases, leaving 4 bases not matched to a gene. Germline lookup yields CDR1 SGHRS and CDR2 YFSETQ. The CDR3 sequence: CASSFQGLAGATDTQYF. In nucleotides, the CDR3 is TGCGCCAGCAGCTTCCAGGGACTAGCGGGGGCCACAGATACGCAGTATTTT.

This sequence joins TRBV5-4 and TRBJ2-3; TRBD2 aligns across 8 bases. CDR1 is SGHNT and CDR2 is YYREEE in the germline V gene (reference sequence). V trimming: 4 bases; J trimming: 3 bases; junction bases outside the gene matches: 10. The CDR3 runs 16 residues. This CDR3 reads CASSPAAGVGTDTQYF. The CDR3 DNA follows: TGTGCCAGCAGCCCCGCAGCGGGGGTAGGTACAGATACGCAGTATTTT.

In its sample, this clonotype was seen a few times. The V and J genes are TRBV7-3 and TRBJ2-3, with TRBD1 matching over 9 bases. With 5 bases clipped from V and 3 bases from J, the junction kept 6 bases outside the gene matches. This CDR3 has 15 amino acids. CDR1 SGHTA and CDR2 FQGTGA come from the germline V gene. The chain's CDR3 is CASSPGTGRTDTQYF. The DNA of the CDR3 is TGTGCCAGCAGCCCCGGGACAGGGAGAACAGATACGCAGTATTTT.

The chain is built from TRBV6-2 or TRBV6-3 and TRBJ2-1; no definite D call. Germline CDR1 reads MNHEY; CDR2 reads SVGEGT. CDR3 length: 16 amino acids. Trimming took 4 bases from V and 0 from J, leaving 13 bases between them. The CDR3 DNA follows: TGTGCCAGCAGTTTGATCCCAGTGAGCTCCTACAATGAGCAGTTCTTC. Its protein is CASSLIPVSSYNEQFF.

A few counts support this clonotype. One end of the junction varies from germline; a read error may be responsible. This chain joins TRBV5-1 and TRBJ2-7; 9 nucleotides agree with TRBD2. Per the germline V gene, CDR1 is SGHRS and CDR2 is YFSETQ. The CDR3 loop spans 13 amino acids. CDR3 nucleotides: TGCGCCAGCAGCTTGGGAGCGGGGGGCCCCTCTTCTTTC. Residues: CASSLGAGGPSSF. Full variable domain (rest looked up from reference TRBV5-1 and TRBJ2-7): KAGVTQTPRYLIKTRGQQVTLSCSPISGHRSVSWYQQTPGQGLQFLFEYFSETQRNKGNFPGRFSGRQFSNSRSEMNVSTLELGDSALYLCASSLGAGGPSSFGPGTRLTVT.

This clonotype was seen only a few times. V and J are TRBV6-4 and TRBJ2-7; D gene ambiguous. Trimming shortened V by 6 bases and J by 6 bases, and 0 bases separated the two germline ends. CDR3 length: 8 residues. Germline CDR1 reads MRHNA; CDR2 reads SNTAGT. CDR3 coding DNA: TGTGCCAGCAGCGAGCAGTACGTC. As protein: CASSEQYV.

The rearrangement uses TRBV30 and TRBJ2-3; D is possibly TRBD2 (5 bases). The CDR3 is 15 amino acids. CDR1 and CDR2 (germline): GTSNPN, SVGIG (reference sequence). V dropped 2 bases and J dropped 4 bases, with 16 bases sitting between them. The CDR3 DNA is TGTGCCTGGAGTATCCGTCCGGGGTTTGCAGATACGCAGTATTTT. Residues: CAWSIRPGFADTQYF. The full variable domain, completed using reference TRBV30 and TRBJ2-3, is SQTIHQWPATLVQPVGSPLSLECTVEGTSNPNLYWYRQAAGRGLQLLFYSVGIGQISSEVPQNLSASRPQDRQFILSSKKLLLSDSGFYLCAWSIRPGFADTQYFGPGTRLTVL.

This rearrangement joins TRBV24-1 to TRBJ2-1; possibly TRBD1 for D (6 bases). The V gene's germline CDR1 is KGHDR and CDR2 SFDVKD. The germline V and J ends were trimmed by 6 bases and 10 bases, with 9 bases remaining between them. The CDR3 runs 11 residues. The CDR3 protein is CATSTGWEQFF. The CDR3, as DNA: TGTGCCACCAGTACAGGGTGGGAGCAGTTCTTC.

This clonotype was observed a few times. The chain uses TRBV12-3 or TRBV12-4 and TRBJ2-2; D call uncertain. Between the trimmed V and J ends, which lost 6 bases and 4 bases, there was a span of 21 bases. This CDR3 comprises 17 residues. The CDR3, as DNA: TGTGCCAGCAGCCCCTATCCGGCCACGGTATCCACCGGGGAGCTGTTTTTT. The encoded protein is CASSPYPATVSTGELFF.

This clonotype has only a few counts. This rearrangement joins TRBV5-1 to TRBJ2-2, with 8 bases matching TRBD1. V trimming: 0 bases; J trimming: 7 bases; junction bases outside the gene matches: 8. The CDR3 covers 16 residues. Germline-derived CDR1 and CDR2 are SGHRS and YFSETQ. CDR3 protein: CASSLVAGGDGGELFF. CDR3 bases: TGCGCCAGCAGCTTGGTGGCAGGGGGCGACGGCGGGGAGCTGTTTTTT.

The CDR3 is CASSLGVGAVRQPQHF. The CDR3 DNA is TGTGCCAGCAGCTTAGGGGTTGGGGCCGTTAGGCAGCCCCAGCATTTT. This chain uses TRBV7-9 with TRBJ1-5; TRBD1 might be the D (5 bases). V was trimmed by 1 base and J by 7 bases, leaving 17 bases between them. The CDR3 loop spans 16 amino acids. Germline CDR1 is SEHNR and CDR2 is FQNEAQ (reference sequence).

In its sample, this clonotype was seen many times. This rearrangement joins TRBV12-3 or TRBV12-4 to TRBJ2-7, with D perhaps matching TRBD1 (6 bases). The CDR3 loop spans 13 amino acids. Deletions cut 7 bases from V and 1 base from J, with 11 bases between. CDR3: CASTLQGSYEQYF. CDR3 nucleotides: TGTGCCAGCACCCTACAGGGTTCCTACGAGCAGTACTTC.

The table lists this clonotype with many counts. In DNA form, the CDR3 reads TGCGCCAGCAGTCATCCGGGACAGGGAGCCTACGAGCAGTACTTC. Its protein product is CASSHPGQGAYEQYF. The chain joins TRBV23-1 to TRBJ2-7; TRBD1 agrees at 9 bases. TRBV23-1 is identified as an open reading frame with a role that is uncertain. The CDR3 contains 15 residues. V trimming: 3 bases; J trimming: 2 bases; junction bases outside the gene matches: 5.